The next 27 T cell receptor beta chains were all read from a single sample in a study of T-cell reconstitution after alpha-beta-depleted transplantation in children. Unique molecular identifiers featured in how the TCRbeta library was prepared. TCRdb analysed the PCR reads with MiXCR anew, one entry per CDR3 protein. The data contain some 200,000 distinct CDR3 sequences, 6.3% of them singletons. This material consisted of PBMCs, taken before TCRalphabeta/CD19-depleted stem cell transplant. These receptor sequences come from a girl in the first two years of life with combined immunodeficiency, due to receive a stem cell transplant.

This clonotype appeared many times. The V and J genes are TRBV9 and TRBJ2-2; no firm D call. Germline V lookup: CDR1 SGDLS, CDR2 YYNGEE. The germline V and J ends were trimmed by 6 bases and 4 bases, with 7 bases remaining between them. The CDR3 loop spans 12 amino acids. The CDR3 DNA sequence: TGTGCCAGCAAGGGTAGCACCGGGGAGCTGTTTTTT. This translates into CASKGSTGELFF.

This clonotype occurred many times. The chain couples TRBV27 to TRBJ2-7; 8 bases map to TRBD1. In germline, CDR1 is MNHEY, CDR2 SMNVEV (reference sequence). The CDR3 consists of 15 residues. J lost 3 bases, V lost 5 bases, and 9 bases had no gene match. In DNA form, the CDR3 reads TGTGCCAGCAGTGCTTGGACAGGGATTAACTACGAGCAGTACTTC. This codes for CASSAWTGINYEQYF.

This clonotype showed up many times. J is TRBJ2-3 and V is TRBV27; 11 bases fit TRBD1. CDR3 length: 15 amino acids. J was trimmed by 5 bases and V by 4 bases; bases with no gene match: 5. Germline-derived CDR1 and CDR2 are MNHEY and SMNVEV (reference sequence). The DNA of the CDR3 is TGTGCCAGCAGTTGGACAGGGGGCGCGGTAGATACGCAGTATTTT. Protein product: CASSWTGGAVDTQYF.

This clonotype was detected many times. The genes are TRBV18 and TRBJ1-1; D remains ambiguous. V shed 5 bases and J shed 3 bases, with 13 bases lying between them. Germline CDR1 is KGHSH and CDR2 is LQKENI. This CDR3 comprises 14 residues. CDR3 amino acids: CASSELVLDTEAFF. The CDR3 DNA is TGTGCCAGCTCAGAGTTGGTTCTTGACACTGAAGCTTTCTTT.

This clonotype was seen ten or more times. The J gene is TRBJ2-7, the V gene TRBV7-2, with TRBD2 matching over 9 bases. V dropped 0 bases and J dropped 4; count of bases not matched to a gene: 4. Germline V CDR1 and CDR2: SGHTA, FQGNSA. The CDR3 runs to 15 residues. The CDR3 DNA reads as TGTGCCAGCAGCTTAGCTAGACTAGCGGTTTACGAGCAGTACTTC. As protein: CASSLARLAVYEQYF.

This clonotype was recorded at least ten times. CDR3 nucleotide sequence: TGTGCCAGCAGTCCTAGTGGGGGGGCGGCAGATACGCAGTATTTT. Its translation: CASSPSGGAADTQYF. This chain connects TRBV12-3 or TRBV12-4 to TRBJ2-3; possibly TRBD2 for D (7 bases). With 5 bases removed from V and 4 bases from J, the gap between germline ends came to 16 bases. The CDR3 contains 15 residues.

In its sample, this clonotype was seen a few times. The CDR3 DNA sequence: TGCAGTGCTAGAGGGGGGCAGGGGTGGTACACTGAAGCTTTCTTT. It specifies CSARGGQGWYTEAFF. This sequence joins TRBV20-1 and TRBJ1-1; D is perhaps TRBD1 (6 bases). In germline, CDR1 is DFQATT, CDR2 SNEGSKA (reference sequence). Between the trimmed V and J ends, which lost 1 base and 3 bases, there was a span of 15 bases. The CDR3 contains 15 residues.

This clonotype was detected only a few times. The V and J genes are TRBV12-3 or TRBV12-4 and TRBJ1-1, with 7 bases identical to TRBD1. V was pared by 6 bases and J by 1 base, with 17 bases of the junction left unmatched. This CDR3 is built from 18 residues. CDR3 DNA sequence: TGTGCCAGCAGCGAACCGGAGGACAGGAGTTGGGGGAACACTGAAGCTTTCTTT. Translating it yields CASSEPEDRSWGNTEAFF.

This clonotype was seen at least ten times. As DNA, the CDR3 is TGTGCCAGCAGCGTAGATACTAGAAGAGATCCCGGGGAGCTGTTTTTT. It is translated as CASSVDTRRDPGELFF. This chain joins TRBV9 and TRBJ2-2, with D perhaps TRBD2 (5 bases). The CDR3 is 16 amino acids. Trimming took 0 bases from V and 6 from J, leaving 15 bases between them. Per the germline V gene, CDR1 is SGDLS and CDR2 is YYNGEE.

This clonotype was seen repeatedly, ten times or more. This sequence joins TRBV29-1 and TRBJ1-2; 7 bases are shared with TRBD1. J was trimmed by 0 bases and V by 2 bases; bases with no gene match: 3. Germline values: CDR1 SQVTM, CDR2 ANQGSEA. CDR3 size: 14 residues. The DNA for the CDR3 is TGCAGCGTTGAATCGGGACAGCCTAACTATGGCTACACCTTC. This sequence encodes CSVESGQPNYGYTF. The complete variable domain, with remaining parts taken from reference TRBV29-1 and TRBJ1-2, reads SAVISQKPSRDICQRGTSLTIQCQVDSQVTMMFWYRQQPGQSLTLIATANQGSEATYESGFVIDKFPISRPNLTFSTLTVSNMSPEDSSIYLCSVESGQPNYGYTFGSGTRLTVV.

CDR3 DNA: TGTGCCAGCAGCTTAGCGACTAGCCGCTTAGAAGAGACCCAGTACTTC. Amino acid sequence: CASSLATSRLEETQYF. V and J are TRBV7-8 and TRBJ2-5, with 7 bases identical to TRBD2. The ends lost 0 bases at V and 3 bases at J; junction bases unmatched: 7. This CDR3 comprises 16 residues. Per germline, CDR1 SGHVS and CDR2 FQNEAQ.

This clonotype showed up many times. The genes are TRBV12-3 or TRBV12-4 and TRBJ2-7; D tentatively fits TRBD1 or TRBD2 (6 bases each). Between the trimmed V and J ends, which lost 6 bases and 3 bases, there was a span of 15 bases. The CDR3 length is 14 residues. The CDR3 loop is CASRVGGGGYEQYF. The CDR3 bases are TGTGCCAGCAGGGTTGGAGGAGGGGGCTACGAGCAGTACTTC.

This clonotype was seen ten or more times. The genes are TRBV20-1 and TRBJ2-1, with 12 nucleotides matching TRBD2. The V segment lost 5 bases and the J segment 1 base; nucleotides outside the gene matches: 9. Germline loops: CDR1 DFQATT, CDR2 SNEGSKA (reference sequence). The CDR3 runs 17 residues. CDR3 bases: TGCAGTGCTCCCGGACTAGCGGGGATTTATTCCTACAATGAGCAGTTCTTC. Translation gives CSAPGLAGIYSYNEQFF.

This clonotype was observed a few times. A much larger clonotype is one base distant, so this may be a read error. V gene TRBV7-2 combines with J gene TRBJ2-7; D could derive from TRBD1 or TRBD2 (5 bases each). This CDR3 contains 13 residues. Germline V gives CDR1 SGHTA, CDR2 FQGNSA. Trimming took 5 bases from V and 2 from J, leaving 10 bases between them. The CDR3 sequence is CASSRDVTYEQYF. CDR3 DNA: TGTGCCAGCAGCCGGGACGTAACCTACGAGCAGTACTTC.

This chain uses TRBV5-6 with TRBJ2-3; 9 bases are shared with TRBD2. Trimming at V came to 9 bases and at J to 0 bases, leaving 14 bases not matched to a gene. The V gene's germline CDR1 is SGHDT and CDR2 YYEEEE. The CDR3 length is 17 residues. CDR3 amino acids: CAMGTGVLAGSTDTQYF. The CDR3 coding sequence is TGTGCCATGGGCACGGGGGTTCTAGCGGGAAGCACAGATACGCAGTATTTT. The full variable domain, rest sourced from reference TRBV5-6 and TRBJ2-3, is DAGVTQSPTHLIKTRGQQVTLRCSPKSGHDTVSWYQQALGQGPQFIFQYYEEEERQRGNFPDRFSGHQFPNYSSELNVNALLLGDSALYLCAMGTGVLAGSTDTQYFGPGTRLTVL.

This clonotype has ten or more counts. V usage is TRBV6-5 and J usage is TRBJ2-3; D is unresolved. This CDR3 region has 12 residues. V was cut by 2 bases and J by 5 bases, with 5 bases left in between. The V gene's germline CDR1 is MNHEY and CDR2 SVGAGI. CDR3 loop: CASSYPGDTQYF. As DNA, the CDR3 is TGTGCCAGCAGTTACCCCGGAGATACGCAGTATTTT.

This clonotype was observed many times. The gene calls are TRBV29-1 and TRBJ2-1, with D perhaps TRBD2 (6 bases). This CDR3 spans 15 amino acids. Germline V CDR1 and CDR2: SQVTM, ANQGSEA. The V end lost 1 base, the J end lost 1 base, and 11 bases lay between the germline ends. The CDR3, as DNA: TGCAGCGTTGAAGGACTAGTAAGGTCCTACAATGAGCAGTTCTTC. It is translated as CSVEGLVRSYNEQFF.

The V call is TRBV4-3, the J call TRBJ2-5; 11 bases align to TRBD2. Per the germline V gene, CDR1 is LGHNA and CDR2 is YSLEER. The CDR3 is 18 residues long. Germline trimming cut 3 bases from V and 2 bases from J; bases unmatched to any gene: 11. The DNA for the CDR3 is TGCGCCAGCAGCCAGAGGGTGACTAGCGGGACTTGGCAAGAGACCCAGTACTTC. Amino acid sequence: CASSQRVTSGTWQETQYF.

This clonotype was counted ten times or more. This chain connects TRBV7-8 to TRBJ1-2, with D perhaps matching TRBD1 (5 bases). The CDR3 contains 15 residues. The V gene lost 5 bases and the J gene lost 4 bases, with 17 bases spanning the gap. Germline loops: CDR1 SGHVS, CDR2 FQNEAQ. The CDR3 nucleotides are TGTGCCAGCAGCGTCGGGACGGGAGAGACCTATGGCTACACCTTC. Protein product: CASSVGTGETYGYTF. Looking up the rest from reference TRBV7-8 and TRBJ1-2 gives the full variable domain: GAGVSQSPRYKVAKRGQDVALRCDPISGHVSLFWYQQALGQGPEFLTYFQNEAQLDKSGLPSDRFFAERPEGSVSTLKIQRTQQEDSAVYLCASSVGTGETYGYTFGSGTRLTVV.

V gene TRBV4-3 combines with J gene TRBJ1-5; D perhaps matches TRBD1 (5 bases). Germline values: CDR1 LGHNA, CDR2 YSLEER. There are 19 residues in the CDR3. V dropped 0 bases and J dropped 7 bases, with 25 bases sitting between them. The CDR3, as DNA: TGCGCCAGCAGCCAAGATCTCTTGTGGGGGGTCACGGCCAGGCAGCCCCAGCATTTT. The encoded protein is CASSQDLLWGVTARQPQHF.

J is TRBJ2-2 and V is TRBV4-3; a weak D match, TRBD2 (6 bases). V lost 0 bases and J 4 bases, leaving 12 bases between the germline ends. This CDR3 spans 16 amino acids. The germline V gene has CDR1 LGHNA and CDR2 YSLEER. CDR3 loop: CASSQDPGLFTGELFF. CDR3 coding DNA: TGCGCCAGCAGCCAAGATCCGGGACTTTTCACCGGGGAGCTGTTTTTT.

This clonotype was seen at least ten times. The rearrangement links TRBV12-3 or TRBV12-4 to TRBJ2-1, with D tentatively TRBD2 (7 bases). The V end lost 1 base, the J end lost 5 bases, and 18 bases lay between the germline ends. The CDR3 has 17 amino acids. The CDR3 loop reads CASSLGFWRGRHNEQFF. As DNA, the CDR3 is TGTGCCAGCAGTTTAGGGTTCTGGCGGGGGCGACACAATGAGCAGTTCTTC.

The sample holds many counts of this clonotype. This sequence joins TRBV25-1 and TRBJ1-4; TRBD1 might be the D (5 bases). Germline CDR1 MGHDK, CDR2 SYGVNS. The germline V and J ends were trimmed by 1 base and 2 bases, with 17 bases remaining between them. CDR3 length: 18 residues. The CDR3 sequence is CASSEWDGGISTNEKLFF. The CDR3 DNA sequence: TGTGCCAGCAGTGAATGGGATGGGGGGATTTCTACTAATGAAAAACTGTTTTTT.

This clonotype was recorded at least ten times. CDR3 residues: CATRGIFDTEAFF. DNA of the CDR3: TGTGCCACCAGGGGGATTTTTGATACTGAAGCTTTCTTT. The chain couples TRBV24-1 to TRBJ1-1; the D is unclear. The CDR3 sequence is 13 residues long. Germline CDR1 is KGHDR and CDR2 is SFDVKD. V lost 7 bases and J 5 bases, leaving 13 bases between the germline ends.

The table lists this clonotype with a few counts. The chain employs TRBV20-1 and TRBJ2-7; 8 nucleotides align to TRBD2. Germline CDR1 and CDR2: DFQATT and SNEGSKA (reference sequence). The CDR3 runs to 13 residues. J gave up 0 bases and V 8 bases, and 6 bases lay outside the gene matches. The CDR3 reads CSTTSGSSYEQYF. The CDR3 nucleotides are TGCAGTACCACTAGCGGAAGCTCCTACGAGCAGTACTTC.

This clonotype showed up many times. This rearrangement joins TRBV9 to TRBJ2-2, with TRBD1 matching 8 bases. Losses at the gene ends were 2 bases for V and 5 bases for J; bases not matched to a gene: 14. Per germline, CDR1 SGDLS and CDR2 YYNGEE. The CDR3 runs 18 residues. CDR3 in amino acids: CASSVPGQDTSRTGELFF. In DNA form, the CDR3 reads TGTGCCAGCAGCGTGCCGGGACAGGATACTTCGAGGACCGGGGAGCTGTTTTTT. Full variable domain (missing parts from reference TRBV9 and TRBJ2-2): DSGVTQTPKHLITATGQRVTLRCSPRSGDLSVYWYQQSLDQGLQFLIQYYNGEERAKGNILERFSAQQFPDLHSELNLSSLELGDSALYFCASSVPGQDTSRTGELFFGEGSRLTVL.

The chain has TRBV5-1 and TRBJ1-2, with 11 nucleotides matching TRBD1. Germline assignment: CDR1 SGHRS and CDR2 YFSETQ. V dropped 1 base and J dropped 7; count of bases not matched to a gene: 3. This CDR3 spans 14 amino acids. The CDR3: CASSLWTGGFGYTF. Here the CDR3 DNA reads TGCGCCAGCAGCTTGTGGACAGGGGGCTTTGGCTACACCTTC.